The 29 T cell receptor beta chains below were found in one sample sequenced in a study of T cells in Graves' hyperthyroidism and ophthalmopathy (dated by TCRdb to between 2018 and 2020). Libraries were prepared through multiplex PCR. Data came from an Illumina HiSeq 2000. The TCR beta CDR3 regions were amplified from the RNA transcripts. For the first round of RT-PCR on the TCR CDR3, the HTBI primer set was used together with the Qiagen OneStep RT-PCR kit. The public reads were quality trimmed at Q25 with fastp and then assembled into clones with MiXCR by TCRdb, keeping productive beta chains. Rows matching on CDR3 protein sequence are summarized as one entry with the most common DNA and genes. Present in this sample are about 840,000 distinct CDR3 sequences, around 39% of which were seen just once. The top ten clonotypes cover 7% to 10% of the sample. Specimen: blood. These receptors were obtained from a man between 18 and 29 years old with Graves' hyperthyroidism.

The chain employs TRBV7-9 and TRBJ2-5, with a possible D match to TRBD1 (5 bases). Germline lookup yields CDR1 SEHNR and CDR2 FQNEAQ (reference sequence). This CDR3 has 15 residues. Trimming shortened V by 7 bases and J by 7 bases, and 22 bases separated the two germline ends. The CDR3 DNA sequence: TGTGCCAGCAACTTGGACATCGCAGTGGCTATGACCCAGTACTTC. As protein: CASNLDIAVAMTQYF.

This clonotype was seen at least ten times. CDR3 protein: CASSLGAGGTGELFF. The CDR3 nucleotides read TGTGCCAGCAGCTTAGGGGCAGGGGGAACCGGGGAGCTGTTTTTT. This sequence joins TRBV7-9 and TRBJ2-2, with 7 bases aligning to TRBD1. The CDR3 is 15 residues long. Germline V gene lookup returns CDR1 SEHNR and CDR2 FQNEAQ (reference sequence). The V gene end was trimmed by 1 base and the J gene end by 5 bases; junction bases not matched to a gene: 4.

This clonotype was seen more than once but under ten times. This chain links TRBV2 with TRBJ2-7; D remains ambiguous. The germline V and J ends were trimmed by 6 bases and 0 bases, with 15 bases remaining between them. This CDR3 spans 15 amino acids. The germline gives CDR1 SNHLY, CDR2 FYNNEI. The CDR3 sequence is CASSRFRSSSYEQYF. CDR3 bases: TGTGCCAGCAGCCGCTTCCGGAGTAGCTCCTACGAGCAGTACTTC.

This clonotype was counted at least ten times. This chain uses TRBV29-1 with TRBJ2-7, with 13 bases that match TRBD2. CDR1 is SQVTM and CDR2 is ANQGSEA in the germline V gene. The CDR3 has 15 amino acids. The ends lost 6 bases at V and 4 bases at J; junction bases unmatched: 9. The CDR3 sequence: CSVPGTSGVGYEQYF. The CDR3 DNA is TGCAGCGTCCCCGGGACTAGCGGGGTGGGATACGAGCAGTACTTC.

The chain couples TRBV20-1 to TRBJ1-3; possible D gene TRBD1, 5 bases. This CDR3 has 12 residues. CDR1 is DFQATT, CDR2 SNEGSKA, per germline (reference sequence). Trimming left V 1 base short and J 5 bases short, with 6 bases between. The CDR3 nucleotides read TGCAGTGCTAGAGGGGACCGAAACACCATATATTTT. It translates to CSARGDRNTIYF.

This clonotype was seen at least ten times. The chain links TRBV19 to TRBJ1-5; no firm D call. Germline CDR1 reads LNHDA; CDR2 reads SQIVND (reference sequence). The CDR3 spans 16 residues. Trimming cost V 6 bases and J 0 bases, with 15 bases left between them. Here the CDR3 DNA reads TGTGCCAGTAGAACCCCGGGCAGCTATAGCAATCAGCCCCAGCATTTT. Its translation: CASRTPGSYSNQPQHF.

This clonotype turned up a few times. The V gene is TRBV5-4, the J gene TRBJ1-1; perhaps TRBD1 as D (6 bases). This CDR3 is 14 amino acids long. The V end was cut by 4 bases, the J end by 4 bases, with 14 bases between. The germline V gene has CDR1 SGHNT and CDR2 YYREEE (reference sequence). CDR3 nucleotides: TGTGCCAGCAGCAACAGGGACGGTGCCACTGAAGCTTTCTTT. Protein product: CASSNRDGATEAFF.

As for this clonotype: One base away lies a much larger clone, so this may be a sequencing read error. The chain joins TRBV7-2 to TRBJ1-1; D not resolved. Germline values: CDR1 SGHTA, CDR2 FQGNSA. The CDR3 consists of 8 residues. CDR3 sequence reads: CASSSEVF. The CDR3 nucleotides read TGTGCCAGCAGCTCAGAAGTCTTT.

The chain is built from TRBV19 and TRBJ2-7, with D unresolved. The germline CDR1 and CDR2 sequences are LNHDA and SQIVND (reference sequence). V was trimmed by 4 bases and J by 2 bases, leaving 18 bases between them. This CDR3 region has 16 residues. This chain's CDR3 is CASSTRTDLGPYEQYF. DNA for the CDR3: TGTGCCAGTAGTACCCGGACGGACCTCGGACCCTACGAGCAGTACTTC.

The chain employs TRBV10-3 and TRBJ1-5; perhaps TRBD1 as D (5 bases). Germline assignment: CDR1 ENHRY and CDR2 SYGVKD. CDR3 length equals 15 residues. Trimming shortened V by 6 bases and J by 1 base, and 13 bases separated the two germline ends. DNA of the CDR3: TGTGCCATCAGAACTCAGGGAAGGAGCAATCAGCCCCAGCATTTT. This gives the protein CAIRTQGRSNQPQHF.

This clonotype was seen many times. J is TRBJ2-5 and V is TRBV20-1; D tentatively reads TRBD1 or TRBD2 (5 bases each). From germline, CDR1 is DFQATT and CDR2 SNEGSKA (reference sequence). This CDR3 is built from 12 residues. V was clipped by 2 bases and J by 4 bases, with 8 bases between them. The CDR3 protein is CSARPGRETQYF. CDR3 nucleotide sequence: TGCAGTGCTAGACCGGGACGAGAGACCCAGTACTTC.

On this clonotype: The junction does not match germline at one end; this may be a read error. The chain employs TRBV9 and TRBJ2-5; maybe TRBD2 (6 bases). Germline V gene data show CDR1 as SGDLS and CDR2 as YYNGEE. The CDR3 runs to 15 residues. The CDR3 DNA reads TGTGTCAGCAGCGTAGAGGGACTCCCAACAGAGACCCAGTACTTC. It specifies CVSSVEGLPTETQYF.

A remark on this clonotype: A much larger clone lies a single base off, so this may be a read error. This rearrangement joins TRBV10-3 to TRBJ2-7; the D gene is possibly TRBD1 (6 bases). The CDR3 runs to 11 residues. Per germline, CDR1 ENHRY and CDR2 SYGVKD. Here the CDR3 DNA reads TGTGTCACAGGGTCTTCCCACGAGCAGTACTTC. Encoded protein: CVTGSSHEQYF.

This clonotype was counted a few times. The rearrangement links TRBV10-3 to TRBJ2-5; no clear D. The CDR3 totals 15 residues. Germline V gives CDR1 ENHRY, CDR2 SYGVKD. V gave up 7 bases and J gave up 1 base, with 16 bases separating them. DNA for the CDR3: TGTGCCATCACCCGGTACACAAGGTTCCAAGAGACCCAGTACTTC. Translated, it gives CAITRYTRFQETQYF.

The chain carries TRBV19 and TRBJ2-2; 13 bases fit TRBD2. The CDR3 has 18 residues. The V and J ends lost 3 bases and 4 bases, in that order; junction bases with no gene match: 8. Germline V gives CDR1 LNHDA, CDR2 SQIVND (reference sequence). The CDR3 DNA sequence: TGTGCCAGTAGTATCCAACTAGCGGGGGGGCGAAGCACCGGGGAGCTGTTTTTT. Protein: CASSIQLAGGRSTGELFF.

The J gene is TRBJ1-2, the V gene TRBV10-3; perhaps TRBD1 as D (5 bases). V lost 2 bases to trimming and J lost 4 bases, with 11 bases between them. This CDR3 is built from 14 residues. Germline V gene data show CDR1 as ENHRY and CDR2 as SYGVKD. CDR3: CAISEEGSRYGYTF. Here the CDR3 DNA reads TGTGCCATCAGTGAGGAGGGGTCACGCTATGGCTACACCTTC.

The V call is TRBV15, the J call TRBJ2-7, with 7 positions matching TRBD2. The CDR3 length is 16 residues. Germline V lookup: CDR1 LNHNV, CDR2 YYDKDF (reference sequence). Trimming at V came to 3 bases and at J to 3 bases, leaving 11 bases not matched to a gene. The DNA for the CDR3 is TGTGCCACCAGCAGTCCACGGGCGGGAGAGAACTACGAGCAGTACTTC. Its translation is CATSSPRAGENYEQYF.

The V gene is TRBV10-3, the J gene TRBJ2-7; D possibly corresponds to TRBD1 (5 bases). V was clipped by 6 bases and J by 0 bases, with 15 bases between them. Germline V lookup: CDR1 ENHRY, CDR2 SYGVKD. CDR3 length: 15 residues. CDR3 in amino acids: CAISLRTSTSYEQYF. For the CDR3, the DNA is TGTGCCATCAGCTTACGGACATCCACCTCCTACGAGCAGTACTTC.

This clonotype occurred a few times. A much more abundant neighbour one base away suggests this may be a read error. The rearrangement uses TRBV7-8 and TRBJ2-5; the D gene is possibly TRBD2 (5 bases). Trimming shortened V by 5 bases and J by 5 bases, and 15 bases separated the two germline ends. The CDR3 runs 14 residues. Per germline, CDR1 SGHVS and CDR2 FQNEAQ. The CDR3 DNA follows: TGTGCCAGCAGCCCGCCTCTAACGGGGGAGACCCAGTACTTC. Translation: CASSPPLTGETQYF. The complete variable domain, with remaining parts taken from reference TRBV7-8 and TRBJ2-5, reads GAGVSQSPRYKVAKRGQDVALRCDPISGHVSLFWYQQALGQGPEFLTYFQNEAQLDKSGLPSDRFFAERPEGSVSTLKIQRTQQEDSAVYLCASSPPLTGETQYFGPGTRLLVL.

This clonotype was seen a handful of times. This chain uses TRBV7-9 with TRBJ2-7; perhaps TRBD1 as D (6 bases). V shed 6 bases and J shed 5 bases, with 14 bases lying between them. The CDR3 extends over 13 amino acids. Per germline, CDR1 SEHNR and CDR2 FQNEAQ (reference sequence). CDR3 sequence (DNA): TGTGCCAGCAGTTCGGGACAAGAGGACGAGCAGTACTTC. This encodes CASSSGQEDEQYF.

The chain couples TRBV7-2 to TRBJ2-5, with 8 bases fitting TRBD2. Germline V lookup: CDR1 SGHTA, CDR2 FQGNSA. V trimming: 5 bases; J trimming: 1 base; junction bases outside the gene matches: 6. The CDR3 sequence is 15 residues long. CDR3 DNA: TGTGCCAGCAGCCCTTCAGCGGGAGCCCAAGAGACCCAGTACTTC. Its protein product is CASSPSAGAQETQYF.

This clonotype was seen repeatedly, ten times or more. V usage is TRBV14 and J usage is TRBJ1-1, with a possible D match to TRBD1 (6 bases). V was trimmed by 1 base and J by 5 bases, leaving 11 bases between them. The germline gives CDR1 SGHDN, CDR2 FVKESK. This CDR3 spans 14 amino acids. The CDR3 loop is CASSQAGRGTEAFF. The CDR3 DNA reads as TGTGCCAGCAGCCAAGCAGGGAGGGGGACTGAAGCTTTCTTT.

The sample holds a few counts of this clonotype. The gene calls are TRBV4-1 and TRBJ1-1, with 9 bases fitting TRBD1. This CDR3 has 15 residues. Trimming removed 1 base from V and 3 bases from J; junction bases left unmatched: 3. Germline assignment: CDR1 MGHRA and CDR2 YSYEKL. The CDR3 region is CASSQGTGAYTEAFF. As DNA, the CDR3 is TGCGCCAGCAGCCAAGGGACAGGGGCGTACACTGAAGCTTTCTTT.

This chain uses TRBV7-9 with TRBJ1-2; D is perhaps TRBD1 (5 bases). Germline-derived CDR1 and CDR2 are SEHNR and FQNEAQ (reference sequence). This CDR3 spans 15 amino acids. V was shortened by 3 bases and J by 1 base, with 12 bases between the two germline ends. In DNA, the CDR3 is TGTGCCAGCAGCTTGGGGGTTGACATTAACTATGGCTACACCTTC. This sequence encodes CASSLGVDINYGYTF.

In DNA, the CDR3 is TGTGCCAGCACTAGCAGGGGCGGTTCACCCCTCCACTTT. It encodes CASTSRGGSPLHF. This chain joins TRBV5-4 and TRBJ1-6; D is perhaps TRBD1 (6 bases). The CDR3 has 13 amino acids. Trimming shortened V by 6 bases and J by 9 bases, and 13 bases separated the two germline ends. Germline V lookup: CDR1 SGHNT, CDR2 YYREEE (reference sequence).

This clonotype was found many times. This chain uses TRBV10-2 with TRBJ2-2, with D unclear. Germline V gene lookup returns CDR1 WSHSY and CDR2 SAAADI. The V gene lost 2 bases and the J gene lost 5 bases, with 6 bases spanning the gap. The CDR3 covers 13 residues. Here the CDR3 DNA reads TGCGCCAGCAGTGAGGGTCGGACCGGGGAGCTGTTTTTT. This encodes CASSEGRTGELFF.

Comment on this clonotype: This may come from a read error, since a much larger clone is one base off. This rearrangement joins TRBV15 to TRBJ2-5, with D tentatively TRBD2 (6 bases). Germline-derived CDR1 and CDR2 are LNHNV and YYDKDF (reference sequence). V was shortened by 1 base and J by 13 bases, with 13 bases between the two germline ends. This CDR3 is 12 amino acids long. For the CDR3, the DNA is TGTGCCACCAGCAGAGTCGGGAGCGTCCGGTACTTC. It is translated as CATSRVGSVRYF.

This clonotype has just a few counts. The chain links TRBV9 to TRBJ2-2; weak D call: TRBD1 (6 bases). Trimming took 1 base from V and 1 from J, leaving 8 bases between them. CDR3 length equals 15 residues. CDR1 is SGDLS, CDR2 YYNGEE, per germline. The CDR3 DNA follows: TGTGCCAGCAGCGTATTGACAGGGAACACCGGGGAGCTGTTTTTT. It yields the protein CASSVLTGNTGELFF.

This clonotype has just a few counts. The gene calls are TRBV7-2 and TRBJ1-2, with a possible D match to TRBD1 (5 bases). V was clipped by 5 bases and J by 7 bases, with 20 bases between them. Germline V gene data show CDR1 as SGHTA and CDR2 as FQGNSA. The CDR3 loop spans 15 amino acids. CDR3: CASSLLGGEGRGYTF. As DNA, the CDR3 is TGTGCCAGCAGCCTTCTTGGCGGCGAGGGACGTGGCTACACCTTC.